One and the same sample provided the 32 T cell receptor beta chains below, sequenced in a study of T cell repertoires in cytomegalovirus infection. No antigen is known for these receptors. TCRdb re-called the reads with MiXCR, one entry per CDR3 protein. The sample lists about 24,000 distinct CDR3 sequences, approximately 22% seen once, with about 89% in the top ten. Material: CD8+ T cells from cultured PBMCs, obtained from culture after CMV antigen stimulation. The receptors come from a human donor in good health (CMV status not recorded). Some clones in this sample may be carry-over from other donors' samples.

The CDR3 reads CASRRGQLPYEQYF. As DNA, the CDR3 is TGTGCCAGCAGAAGAGGGCAACTACCCTACGAGCAGTACTTC. J is TRBJ2-7 and V is TRBV6-6, with D perhaps matching TRBD2 (5 bases). The CDR3 runs 14 residues. The germline V and J ends were trimmed by 6 bases and 2 bases, with 14 bases remaining between them. Germline values: CDR1 MNHNY, CDR2 SVGAGI (reference sequence).

In this sample, this clonotype turned up a few times. The rearrangement joins TRBV11-2 to TRBJ2-3; the match to TRBD2 covers 13 bases. Looked up from germline, CDR1 is SGHAT and CDR2 is FQNNGV. The V segment lost 5 bases and the J segment 2 bases; nucleotides outside the gene matches: 7. CDR3 length equals 17 residues. This CDR3 is CASSPGLAGVITDTQYF. The DNA for the CDR3 is TGTGCCAGCAGCCCCGGACTAGCGGGGGTCATCACAGATACGCAGTATTTT.

J is TRBJ1-3 and V is TRBV20-1; no firm D call. The germline V gene encodes CDR1 DFQATT and CDR2 SNEGSKA (reference sequence). The V end was cut by 5 bases, the J end by 0 bases, with 14 bases between. This CDR3 region has 15 residues. CDR3 nucleotides: TGCAGTGCTCCGGGGAGCGCCAGCTCTGGAAACACCATATATTTT. Protein sequence: CSAPGSASSGNTIYF.

The chain recombines TRBV20-1 with TRBJ2-7; 10 nucleotides line up with TRBD1. Losses at the gene ends were 3 bases for V and 4 bases for J; bases not matched to a gene: 9. Per germline, CDR1 DFQATT and CDR2 SNEGSKA (reference sequence). The CDR3 is made up of 15 amino acids. The CDR3: CSASSMGQGPYEQYF. CDR3 DNA: TGCAGTGCTAGCAGTATGGGACAGGGGCCATACGAGCAGTACTTC.

This clonotype was counted a few times. The chain joins TRBV6-1 to TRBJ1-4; possible D gene TRBD1, 5 bases. The germline V gene has CDR1 MNHNS and CDR2 SASEGT. The CDR3 spans 14 residues. Between the trimmed V and J ends, which lost 10 bases and 8 bases, there was a span of 20 bases. The CDR3 here is CATCSQGVWEKLFF. The CDR3 nucleotides read TGTGCCACCTGCTCCCAGGGTGTATGGGAAAAACTGTTTTTT.

The sample holds a few counts of this clonotype. The rearrangement joins TRBV7-2 to TRBJ2-3; possibly TRBD1 or TRBD2 for D (5 bases each). Germline values: CDR1 SGHTA, CDR2 FQGNSA. This CDR3 region has 15 residues. Trimming took 1 base from V and 4 from J, leaving 12 bases between them. Written as DNA, the CDR3 is TGTGCCAGCAGCTTAGTTCAGGGAGCGGCAGATACGCAGTATTTT. Encoded protein: CASSLVQGAADTQYF.

The chain is built from TRBV11-2 and TRBJ2-3, with a tentative D call TRBD2 (5 bases). The V end was cut by 2 bases, the J end by 4 bases, with 19 bases between. This CDR3 is 17 amino acids long. Germline V gives CDR1 SGHAT, CDR2 FQNNGV. The CDR3 region is CASSLSHPGLGADTQYF. CDR3 coding DNA: TGTGCCAGCAGCTTATCCCACCCAGGCCTCGGGGCAGATACGCAGTATTTT.

This clonotype appeared many times. The rearrangement links TRBV7-6 to TRBJ2-7; 8 bases agree with TRBD1. V was pared by 6 bases and J by 0 bases, with 7 bases of the junction left unmatched. Germline loops: CDR1 SGHVS, CDR2 FNYEAQ. CDR3 length equals 15 residues. CDR3 in amino acids: CASSSGTGLSYEQYF. In DNA form, the CDR3 reads TGTGCCAGCAGTTCAGGGACAGGCCTCTCCTACGAGCAGTACTTC.

V is TRBV13 and J is TRBJ1-1; D is undetermined. CDR1 and CDR2 from the germline V gene are PRHDT and FYEKMQ (reference sequence). The CDR3 loop spans 14 amino acids. Trimming cost V 1 base and J 4 bases, with 10 bases left between them. For the CDR3, the DNA is TGTGCCAGCAGCTTAGAATCGGGATCCACTGAAGCTTTCTTT. As protein: CASSLESGSTEAFF.

This chain links TRBV15 with TRBJ2-3; 11 nucleotides match TRBD2. Germline V gives CDR1 LNHNV, CDR2 YYDKDF (reference sequence). V was pared by 1 base and J by 2 bases, with 5 bases of the junction left unmatched. The CDR3 is made up of 17 amino acids. The CDR3 DNA is TGTGCCACCAGCAGAGCACTAGCGGGGGCCGCCACAGATACGCAGTATTTT. This translates into CATSRALAGAATDTQYF.

By share, this clonotype counts as medium-sized. The CDR3 region is CASSGRGQGFHEQYF. CDR3 coding DNA: TGTGCCAGCAGTGGCCGCGGACAGGGGTTCCACGAGCAGTACTTC. The rearrangement joins TRBV7-8 to TRBJ2-7, with 9 nucleotides matching TRBD1. The germline gives CDR1 SGHVS, CDR2 FQNEAQ. Unmatched junction bases numbered 11, after V lost 6 bases and J lost 5 bases. The CDR3 consists of 15 residues.

This clonotype was observed a handful of times. The chain is built from TRBV6-6 and TRBJ2-5; 7 bases line up with TRBD1. CDR1 MNHNY and CDR2 SVGAGI come from the germline V gene (reference sequence). V was clipped by 6 bases and J by 2 bases; unmatched bases: 15. This CDR3 has 17 residues. The CDR3 loop reads CASSNFGRGLEQETQYF. CDR3 nucleotides: TGTGCCAGCAGCAACTTTGGTAGGGGGCTAGAGCAAGAGACCCAGTACTTC.

CDR3 sequence (DNA): TGTGCCAGCAGCTCGGACAAGCCTGAAGCTTTCTTT. Its translation: CASSSDKPEAFF. This sequence joins TRBV7-9 and TRBJ1-1; D may be TRBD1 (5 bases). Germline loops: CDR1 SEHNR, CDR2 FQNEAQ (reference sequence). The CDR3 consists of 12 residues. V shed 4 bases and J shed 6 bases, with 9 bases lying between them.

As regards this clonotype: A read error may account for a junction end that differs from germline. V and J are TRBV7-6 and TRBJ1-4, with D possibly being TRBD1 (6 bases). The CDR3 totals 14 residues. Germline-derived CDR1 and CDR2 are SGHVS and FNYEAQ. CDR3 nucleotides: TGTACCAGCAGCGACAGGACGAACCGTGAAAAACTGTTTTTT. As protein: CTSSDRTNREKLFF.

This clonotype has more than one count but fewer than ten. This chain uses TRBV10-2 with TRBJ1-5, with D hard to call. V shed 2 bases and J shed 3 bases, with 5 bases lying between them. The CDR3 length is 13 residues. Germline CDR1 and CDR2: WSHSY and SAAADI. The CDR3 DNA reads as TGCGCCAGCAGTGAGGATGACAATCAGCCCCAGCATTTT. Its protein product is CASSEDDNQPQHF.

This clonotype turned up a few times. This rearrangement joins TRBV20-1 to TRBJ2-3; 10 nucleotides align to TRBD2. The V segment lost 3 bases and the J segment 3 bases; nucleotides outside the gene matches: 9. The CDR3 sequence is 16 residues long. The germline gives CDR1 DFQATT, CDR2 SNEGSKA (reference sequence). This CDR3 is CSARDSGGIRTDTQYF. As DNA, the CDR3 is TGCAGTGCTAGGGATAGCGGGGGGATAAGGACAGATACGCAGTATTTT.

This clonotype has ten or more counts. This sequence joins TRBV12-3 or TRBV12-4 and TRBJ1-1; D call uncertain. V lost 2 bases and J 5 bases, leaving 6 bases between the germline ends. The CDR3 length is 12 residues. CDR3 in amino acids: CASSLPGTEAFF. In DNA form, the CDR3 reads TGTGCCAGCAGTTTACCGGGAACTGAAGCTTTCTTT.

This clonotype was picked up many times. The gene calls are TRBV27 and TRBJ2-3; perhaps TRBD2 as D (5 bases). Germline V CDR1 and CDR2: MNHEY, SMNVEV (reference sequence). The CDR3 loop spans 14 amino acids. V was shortened by 2 bases and J by 6 bases, with 12 bases between the two germline ends. CDR3 sequence (DNA): TGTGCCAGCAGTTTAGCGGGTCCCCTGGATACGCAGTATTTT. This codes for CASSLAGPLDTQYF.

V and J are TRBV18 and TRBJ1-2, with D possibly matching TRBD1 (6 bases). Germline-derived CDR1 and CDR2 are KGHSH and LQKENI. The CDR3 is made up of 15 amino acids. V was trimmed by 3 bases and J by 5 bases, leaving 16 bases between them. The CDR3 region is CASSPTQGLSYGYTF. CDR3 DNA sequence: TGTGCCAGCTCACCGACCCAGGGGTTGAGTTATGGCTACACCTTC.

This clonotype was seen more than once but under ten times. V gene TRBV29-1 combines with J gene TRBJ2-1; D is perhaps TRBD1 (6 bases). In germline, CDR1 is SQVTM, CDR2 ANQGSEA. The CDR3 is 14 amino acids. Trimming took off 7 bases at V and 9 bases at J, with 22 bases between the two ends. This chain's CDR3 is CSAALNRAQSEQFF. DNA for the CDR3: TGCAGCGCCGCCCTAAACAGGGCACAAAGTGAGCAGTTCTTC.

J is TRBJ2-1 and V is TRBV27; 8 bases align to TRBD2. The CDR3 totals 14 residues. CDR1 and CDR2 from the germline V gene are MNHEY and SMNVEV (reference sequence). V lost 8 bases to trimming and J lost 7 bases; unmatched junction nucleotides: 10. The CDR3 region has the DNA TGTGCCAGCCAACGTCGCGGGGGGTTAAATGAGCAGTTCTTC. It is translated as CASQRRGGLNEQFF.

The CDR3 nucleotides are TGCGCCAGCAGCCAAGACTTTTTTACAGATACGCAGTATTTT. It is translated as CASSQDFFTDTQYF. The V gene is TRBV4-3, the J gene TRBJ2-3; D gene ambiguous. The CDR3 sequence is 14 residues long. The germline gives CDR1 LGHNA, CDR2 YSLEER. Trimming shortened V by 0 bases and J by 3 bases, and 7 bases separated the two germline ends.

This clonotype showed up just a few times. The CDR3 is CATSSLGGEPNTGELFF. In nucleotides, the CDR3 is TGTGCCACCAGCAGCCTCGGAGGGGAACCGAACACCGGGGAGCTGTTTTTT. The V call is TRBV15, the J call TRBJ2-2; tentatively, D is TRBD2 (6 bases). Trimming pared 3 bases from V and 0 bases from J, leaving 14 bases between. From germline, CDR1 is LNHNV and CDR2 YYDKDF (reference sequence). The CDR3 contains 17 residues.

The chain couples TRBV2 to TRBJ2-2; D uncertain. The CDR3 sequence is 12 residues long. Germline CDR1 reads SNHLY; CDR2 reads FYNNEI. Trimming left V 6 bases short and J 1 base short, with 3 bases between. CDR3 sequence reads: CASSRNTGELFF. CDR3 sequence (DNA): TGTGCCAGCAGCCGGAACACCGGGGAGCTGTTTTTT.

This rearrangement joins TRBV27 to TRBJ2-1; 9 bases align to TRBD2. The CDR3 sequence is 16 residues long. The germline CDR1 and CDR2 sequences are MNHEY and SMNVEV (reference sequence). The V and J ends lost 2 bases and 0 bases, in that order; junction bases with no gene match: 2. DNA for the CDR3: TGTGCCAGCAGTTTAAGCGGGGGGACCTCCTACAATGAGCAGTTCTTC. It specifies CASSLSGGTSYNEQFF.

This clonotype was observed at least ten times. The CDR3 bases are TGCGCCAGCAGCCAAAACCCGGGACAGGGGAGCTACGAGCAGTACTTC. As protein: CASSQNPGQGSYEQYF. The J gene is TRBJ2-7, the V gene TRBV4-1, with 10 bases fitting TRBD1. V lost 2 bases and J lost 3; bases outside the gene matches: 7. Looked up from germline, CDR1 is MGHRA and CDR2 is YSYEKL. This CDR3 has 16 residues.

This clonotype was seen more than once but under ten times. The chain combines TRBV27 with TRBJ2-3; the D is unclear. V was cut by 5 bases and J by 10 bases, with 16 bases left in between. Germline CDR1 is MNHEY and CDR2 is SMNVEV (reference sequence). CDR3 size: 13 residues. CDR3 region: CASSLQSKVPQYF. The CDR3 bases are TGTGCCAGCAGTCTACAATCTAAGGTTCCGCAGTATTTT.

This clonotype was detected a few times. The chain employs TRBV7-9 and TRBJ2-1; TRBD2 is a possible D gene (5 bases). Germline loops: CDR1 SEHNR, CDR2 FQNEAQ (reference sequence). V lost 4 bases and J lost 6, with 19 bases in between. This CDR3 has 16 amino acids. The DNA for the CDR3 is TGTGCCAGCAGCTCTGCGGCATTCAAAGGGAGCAATGAGCAGTTCTTC. It translates to CASSSAAFKGSNEQFF.

This clonotype was counted a few times. The V and J genes are TRBV4-1 and TRBJ1-3; TRBD1 aligns across 7 bases. V shed 2 bases, J shed 3 bases, and the junction held 4 bases outside the gene matches. Per the germline V gene, CDR1 is MGHRA and CDR2 is YSYEKL. The CDR3 runs to 15 residues. The DNA for the CDR3 is TGCGCCAGCAGCCAATGGGACAGCTTTGGAAACACCATATATTTT. Its protein is CASSQWDSFGNTIYF.

This clonotype was recorded many times. V usage is TRBV6-2 or TRBV6-3 and J usage is TRBJ1-1; D is ambiguous. This CDR3 is built from 16 residues. From germline, CDR1 is MNHEY and CDR2 SVGEGT. Trimming shortened V by 0 bases and J by 0 bases, and 11 bases separated the two germline ends. The CDR3 DNA reads TGTGCCAGCAGTTACTCGAGTTCCGATATGAACACTGAAGCTTTCTTT. It specifies CASSYSSSDMNTEAFF.

On this clonotype: At one end, the junction sequence differs from germline, possibly due to a read error. The rearrangement uses TRBV7-8 and TRBJ2-3; 11 bases agree with TRBD2. The CDR3 sequence is 17 residues long. Germline V CDR1 and CDR2: SGHVS, FQNEAQ. The CDR3 DNA reads as TGTGCCAGCAGTGCGGCTAGCGGGGGGACTGTCACAGAAACGCAGTATTTT. This translates into CASSAASGGTVTETQYF.

This clonotype was seen a handful of times. The J gene is TRBJ1-1, the V gene TRBV5-6; no reliable D call. The CDR3 is made up of 13 amino acids. Trimming pared 2 bases from V and 1 base from J, leaving 6 bases between. Germline CDR1 and CDR2: SGHDT and YYEEEE. CDR3 in amino acids: CASSFTENTEAFF. The CDR3 bases are TGTGCCAGCAGCTTCACGGAGAACACTGAAGCTTTCTTT.